These T cell receptor beta chains were read from a single sample in a study of blood T cell repertoires in COVID-19. Generated by immunoSEQ multiplex PCR, the TCRdb table keeps only in-frame clones and is missing some. The sample shows about 34,000 clones, 90% of them seen only once. Sequenced material: peripheral blood. These receptors all come from a man at least 80 years old with acute or convalescent COVID-19. The CDR3 runs from the conserved cysteine through the conserved F or W. A D gene is named only where the DNA matches it firmly. Expanded clones are given a class, and other clones once, few, many or no size at all.

D: TRBD1
V: TRBV7-3
size: NA
J: TRBJ2-2
DNA: TGTGCCAGCAGCTACCAGGGGGCGAACACCGGGGAGCTGTTTTTT
CDR3: CASSYQGANTGELFF

D: TRBD1
V: TRBV10-1
size: few
J: TRBJ2-7
DNA: TGCGCCAGCAGTGAGTACTGGACAGGGAAGTACGAGCAGTACTTC
CDR3: CASSEYWTGKYEQYF

D: NA
V: TRBV27
size: NA
J: TRBJ2-2
DNA: TGTGCCAGCAGTCCCTCGCGCACCGGGGAGCTGTTTTTT
CDR3: CASSPSRTGELFF

D: TRBD1
V: TRBV2
size: NA
J: TRBJ1-2
DNA: TGTGCCAGCAGTGAAGTCGGACAGGGACACTATGGCTACACCTTC
CDR3: CASSEVGQGHYGYTF

D: NA
V: TRBV7-9
size: once
J: TRBJ1-2
DNA: TGTGCCAGCAGTACGCAGGAAGGCTACACCTTC
CDR3: CASSTQEGYTF

D: TRBD1
V: TRBV18
size: NA
J: TRBJ1-2
DNA: TGTGCCAGCTCACGGGGACAGGGGGCGAACTATGGCTACACCTTC
CDR3: CASSRGQGANYGYTF

D: TRBD1
V: TRBV5-1
size: once
J: TRBJ2-6
DNA: TGCGCCAGCAGCTTGGGGGGACAGGGGGCTATTCTGGCCAACGTCCTGACTTTC
CDR3: CASSLGGQGAILANVLTF

D: TRBD2
V: TRBV9
size: NA
J: TRBJ2-1
DNA: TGTGCCAGCAGCGCGATAACCCTAGCGGGGGGCTACAATGAGCAGTTCTTC
CDR3: CASSAITLAGGYNEQFF

D: TRBD1
V: TRBV29-1
size: NA
J: TRBJ1-1
DNA: TGCAGCGTTGAAGTTCTAGCAGGGGGGAACACTGAAGCTTTCTTT
CDR3: CSVEVLAGGNTEAFF

D: TRBD2
V: TRBV5-1
size: NA
J: TRBJ2-3
DNA: TGCGCCAGCCTACTAGCGGGCACAGATACGCAGTATTTT
CDR3: CASLLAGTDTQYF

D: NA
V: TRBV28
size: few
J: TRBJ2-5
DNA: TGTGCCAGCAGTTTCGGCTCGAGCGGGACCCAGTACTTC
CDR3: CASSFGSSGTQYF

D: TRBD1
V: TRBV19
size: NA
J: TRBJ1-2
DNA: TGTGCCAGTAGTATCGGGACAGAACATTATGGCTACACCTTC
CDR3: CASSIGTEHYGYTF

D: NA
V: TRBV7-9
size: NA
J: TRBJ1-3
DNA: TGTGCCAGCAGCTTAGGTCAGGGGAGCTCTGGAAACACCATATATTTT
CDR3: CASSLGQGSSGNTIYF

D: NA
V: TRBV11-2
size: NA
J: TRBJ1-6
DNA: TGTGCCAGCAGCTTGAGGGAGGGGAATTCACCCCTCCACTTT
CDR3: CASSLREGNSPLHF

D: NA
V: TRBV10-3
size: NA
J: TRBJ1-3
DNA: TGTGCCATCAGTGAGTCTGGACTGCCAACCCGCTCTGGCAACACCATATATTTT
CDR3: CAISESGLPTRSGNTIYF

D: NA
V: TRBV7-9
size: NA
J: TRBJ1-1
DNA: TGTGCCAGCAGGCGGACGGGGAGTACTGAAGCTTTCTTT
CDR3: CASRRTGSTEAFF

D: TRBD1
V: TRBV2
size: few
J: TRBJ1-1
DNA: TGTGCCAGCAGCCTTACAGGGGGGCCTGAAGCTTTCTTT
CDR3: CASSLTGGPEAFF

D: TRBD1
V: TRBV11-3
size: NA
J: TRBJ2-3
DNA: TGTGCCAGCAGCTCAGGGGGCATAAGCACAGATACGCAGTATTTT
CDR3: CASSSGGISTDTQYF

D: TRBD2
V: TRBV19
size: NA
J: TRBJ2-1
DNA: TGTGCCAGTAGTAGGTGGCTAGCGGGGGTGGGCAATGAGCAGTTCTTC
CDR3: CASSRWLAGVGNEQFF

D: NA
V: TRBV10-1
size: NA
J: TRBJ1-3
DNA: TGCGCCAGCCAGGACACCAACAGAAACACCATATATTTT
CDR3: CASQDTNRNTIYF

D: NA
V: TRBV7-9
size: NA
J: TRBJ1-1
DNA: TGTGCCAGCAGTTCTACAGGAGGGGTAGGTGAAGCTTTCTTT
CDR3: CASSSTGGVGEAFF

D: TRBD1
V: TRBV18
size: NA
J: TRBJ1-2
DNA: TGTGCCAGCTCACCCGGGACAGTCATTAACTATGGCTACACCTTC
CDR3: CASSPGTVINYGYTF

D: NA
V: TRBV7-8
size: NA
J: TRBJ1-3
DNA: TGTGCCAGCAGCTTGGGGGGGGGTAGAAACACCATATATTTT
CDR3: CASSLGGGRNTIYF

D: TRBD2
V: TRBV2
size: NA
J: TRBJ2-1
DNA: TGTGCCAGCAGTGGAATCGGGACTAGCGGGGGCCTACTCTACAATGAGCAGTTCTTC
CDR3: CASSGIGTSGGLLYNEQFF

D: TRBD2
V: TRBV2
size: NA
J: TRBJ2-3
DNA: TGTGCCAGCAGCACTAGCGGGGGCCTTGGCACAGATACGCAGTATTTT
CDR3: CASSTSGGLGTDTQYF

D: TRBD2
V: TRBV3-1/TRBV3-2
size: NA
J: TRBJ2-7
DNA: TGTGCCAGCAGCCAAGTCCCGGGAGGCGAGCAGTACTTC
CDR3: CASSQVPGGEQYF

D: NA
V: TRBV7-9
size: NA
J: TRBJ1-1
DNA: TGTGCCAGCAGCCCCGGGACGGGAGGTTTCTTT
CDR3: CASSPGTGGFF

D: NA
V: TRBV15
size: NA
J: TRBJ2-2
DNA: TGTGCCACCACCAGAGAGGGGGGTCCCGGGCAGCTGTTTTTT
CDR3: CATTREGGPGQLFF

D: TRBD1
V: TRBV24-1
size: NA
J: TRBJ1-3
DNA: TGTGCCACCAATGCTTGGACAGGGGGCTCTGGAAACACCATATATTTT
CDR3: CATNAWTGGSGNTIYF

D: TRBD1
V: TRBV27
size: NA
J: TRBJ1-6
DNA: TGTGCCAGCAGTCTGATGACAGGGGCGGATAATTCACCCCTCCACTTT
CDR3: CASSLMTGADNSPLHF

D: NA
V: TRBV7-3
size: NA
J: TRBJ1-2
DNA: TGTGCCAGCAGCCTAGGGGGACCCACAGTTCGCTACACCTTC
CDR3: CASSLGGPTVRYTF

D: NA
V: TRBV6-5
size: NA
J: TRBJ1-2
DNA: TGTGCCAGCCATCAGGGCTTTGGTGGCTACACCTTC
CDR3: CASHQGFGGYTF

D: TRBD1
V: TRBV9
size: NA
J: TRBJ1-5
DNA: TGTGCCAGCAGCCCGACAGGGGCGCGGCAGCCCCAGCATTTT
CDR3: CASSPTGARQPQHF

D: TRBD2
V: TRBV24-1
size: NA
J: TRBJ2-1
DNA: TGTGCCACCAAGCGGGGGGCCTCCAATGAGCAGTTCTTC
CDR3: CATKRGASNEQFF

D: NA
V: TRBV27
size: NA
J: TRBJ1-1
DNA: TGTGCCAGCAGCTCGCTACGGAGGAACACTGAAGCTTTCTTT
CDR3: CASSSLRRNTEAFF

D: NA
V: TRBV12-3/TRBV12-4
size: NA
J: TRBJ2-7
DNA: TGTGCCAGCAGTCGGGCCTACGAGCAGTACTTC
CDR3: CASSRAYEQYF

D: NA
V: TRBV10-2
size: NA
J: TRBJ1-1
DNA: TGCGCCAGCAGTGAAATCAGGGAGAACACTGAAGCTTTCTTT
CDR3: CASSEIRENTEAFF

D: TRBD2
V: TRBV7-6
size: NA
J: TRBJ2-1
DNA: TGTGCCAGCAGCCCTCCTAGCGGGACATACAATGAGCAGTTCTTC
CDR3: CASSPPSGTYNEQFF

D: TRBD1
V: TRBV18
size: NA
J: TRBJ2-2
DNA: TGTGCCAGCTCACCTCGGGGACAGGGGAACACCGGGGAGCTGTTTTTT
CDR3: CASSPRGQGNTGELFF

D: TRBD1
V: TRBV2
size: NA
J: TRBJ1-2
DNA: TGTGCCAGCTTAGGCCCCAGACAGGGTTGGGAAATCTATGGCTACACCTTC
CDR3: CASLGPRQGWEIYGYTF

D: NA
V: TRBV5-4
size: NA
J: TRBJ1-1
DNA: TGTGCCAGCAGCCCCTGGACACAGAACACTGAAGCTTTCTTT
CDR3: CASSPWTQNTEAFF

D: NA
V: TRBV2
size: NA
J: TRBJ2-4
DNA: TGTGCCAGCAGCGGGATGATAAACATTCAGTACTTC
CDR3: CASSGMINIQYF

D: NA
V: TRBV28
size: NA
J: TRBJ1-6
DNA: TGTGCCAGCAGTCCATCTACGGGATTAGGCAGTACGGATTCACCCCTCCACTTT
CDR3: CASSPSTGLGSTDSPLHF

D: NA
V: TRBV6-2/TRBV6-3
size: NA
J: TRBJ2-7
DNA: TGTGCCAGCAGTTCTGCGAGCCAGGGAATCTACGAGCAGTACTTC
CDR3: CASSSASQGIYEQYF

D: NA
V: TRBV28
size: NA
J: TRBJ2-3
DNA: TGTGCCAGCAGACCCACGGGAACCAGCACAGATACGCAGTATTTT
CDR3: CASRPTGTSTDTQYF

D: NA
V: TRBV18
size: NA
J: TRBJ1-1
DNA: TGTGCCAGCTCAGCCCAGGGTATCGACGAAGCTTTCTTT
CDR3: CASSAQGIDEAFF

D: TRBD1
V: TRBV5-1
size: NA
J: TRBJ2-5
DNA: TGCGCCAGCAGCCTAATCCCGGGACAGAGCCAGGCCCAGTACTTC
CDR3: CASSLIPGQSQAQYF

D: NA
V: TRBV7-8
size: NA
J: TRBJ1-6
DNA: TGTGCCAGCAGCTTAGTCGGTAATTCACCCCTCCACTTT
CDR3: CASSLVGNSPLHF

D: TRBD1
V: TRBV29-1
size: NA
J: TRBJ2-1
DNA: TGCAGCGCTGCGGGACAGGGCTACAATGAGCAGTTCTTC
CDR3: CSAAGQGYNEQFF

D: TRBD1
V: TRBV7-2
size: once
J: TRBJ1-2
DNA: TGTGCCAGCAGCTATGGACAGGGGCGCTACACCTTC
CDR3: CASSYGQGRYTF

D: NA
V: TRBV21-1
size: NA
J: TRBJ1-4
DNA: TGTGCCAGCAGCGCGCCCCGGAGGACTAATGAAAAACTGTTTTTT
CDR3: CASSAPRRTNEKLFF

D: TRBD1
V: TRBV9
size: NA
J: TRBJ1-2
DNA: TGTGCCAGCAGCGTAGGACAGGGAAGGAACTATGGCTACACCTTC
CDR3: CASSVGQGRNYGYTF

D: TRBD1
V: TRBV4-1
size: once
J: TRBJ1-2
DNA: TGCGCCAGCAGCCCCGGACAGGTTATATTAGGTGGCTACACCTTC
CDR3: CASSPGQVILGGYTF

D: TRBD1
V: TRBV5-1
size: NA
J: TRBJ1-4
DNA: TGCGCCAGCAGCTGGGTCAGGGGGCGAGGTTTTGAAAAACTGTTTTTT
CDR3: CASSWVRGRGFEKLFF

D: NA
V: TRBV11-2
size: few
J: TRBJ2-7
DNA: TGTGCCAGCAGCTGGGACATCCACGAGCAGTACTTC
CDR3: CASSWDIHEQYF

D: NA
V: TRBV5-1
size: NA
J: TRBJ1-3
DNA: TGCGCCAGCAGCTTGGCCTCGGGAGGGCCTAGCTCTGGAAACACCATATATTTT
CDR3: CASSLASGGPSSGNTIYF

D: TRBD1
V: TRBV5-1
size: NA
J: TRBJ1-1
DNA: TGCGCCAGCAGCTGGGCCCCAAAACAGGGGGGCACTGAAGCTTTCTTT
CDR3: CASSWAPKQGGTEAFF

D: TRBD1
V: TRBV19
size: NA
J: TRBJ1-2
DNA: TGTGCCAGTAGTAGACAGGGCTTGTATGGCTACACCTTC
CDR3: CASSRQGLYGYTF

D: NA
V: TRBV7-2
size: NA
J: TRBJ1-1
DNA: TGTGCCAGCAGCTTACGCATGATCCGGGGTCGGGACACTGAAGCTTTCTTT
CDR3: CASSLRMIRGRDTEAFF